This T cell receptor (beta chain) was recovered during a study of sequential checkpoint blockade in melanoma. Study in general: Maintenance nivolumab came after either treatment sequence. About 90 pretreatment tumor DNA samples were TCRβ immunosequenced.

Specified treatment: randomized to nivolumab then ipilimumab (arm A) or the reverse (arm B). This clone was seen a few times. Antigen unknown. The CDR3 extends over 16 amino acids. CDR1 LNHNV and CDR2 YYDKDF come from the germline V gene (reference sequence). Trimming left V 6 bases short and J 6 bases short, with 20 bases between. TCRdb's table, derived via immunoSEQ multiplex PCR, lists solely in-frame clones and lacks some. The sample lists 4,000 to 5,000 clones; 20% to 25% were seen once. Study-wide findings and caveats: Rising tumor T-cell fraction and clonality meant about 30 times likelier benefit. For nivolumab-first patients, baseline tumor clonality was associated with response.

The chain links TRBV15 to TRBJ2-2; TRBD1 is a possible D gene (6 bases). The sequence came from a human donor with melanoma. The specimen was tumor tissue (inferred from file names), collected from a patient given nivolumab and ipilimumab in sequence. DNA of the CDR3: TGTGCCACCAGTAAGAGTAGACAGGCGTCTGCCGGGGAGCTGTTTTTT. Translation: CATSKSRQASAGELFF.